This T cell receptor (beta chain) came from a study of cytomegalovirus exposure and HLA in healthy donors. Study-wide background: Early released data comprised 80 million to 100 million unique TCRs from HLA-typed donors. General observations from the study: Donors belonging to an Asian-associated ancestry cluster reportedly showed fewer N-insertions in productive TCRs than the 666-donor mean, according to what a later analysis found. The CMV antigen specificity of a few CMV-associated chains was confirmed through in vitro analysis.

The table lists this clone with a few counts. Its antigen is not known. Looked up from germline, CDR1 is SGHDN and CDR2 is FVKESK. This CDR3 contains 19 residues. Trimming took 3 bases from V and 4 from J; bases not matched to a gene: 17. PCR amplification relied on 60 Vbeta primers (plus 13 Jbeta primers). As originally analysed: Roughly 10 million shared chains were among about 80 million unique TCR beta chains counted in a later analysis. The table came from immunoSEQ multiplex PCR; TCRdb's copy has only in-frame clones and leaves some out. V and J calls and clone size are copied from that table; D and trimming were computed from the DNA. Here the sample spans around 150,000 clones, 66% being singletons.

This clonotype was sampled from a human donor in good health. The chain combines TRBV14 with TRBJ2-5; 10 bases align to TRBD2. Sequenced: PBMCs. This CDR3 is CASSQNLAGVDPRGETQYF. The CDR3 region has the DNA TGTGCCAGCAGCCAGAACCTAGCGGGAGTCGACCCACGAGGAGAGACCCAGTACTTC.